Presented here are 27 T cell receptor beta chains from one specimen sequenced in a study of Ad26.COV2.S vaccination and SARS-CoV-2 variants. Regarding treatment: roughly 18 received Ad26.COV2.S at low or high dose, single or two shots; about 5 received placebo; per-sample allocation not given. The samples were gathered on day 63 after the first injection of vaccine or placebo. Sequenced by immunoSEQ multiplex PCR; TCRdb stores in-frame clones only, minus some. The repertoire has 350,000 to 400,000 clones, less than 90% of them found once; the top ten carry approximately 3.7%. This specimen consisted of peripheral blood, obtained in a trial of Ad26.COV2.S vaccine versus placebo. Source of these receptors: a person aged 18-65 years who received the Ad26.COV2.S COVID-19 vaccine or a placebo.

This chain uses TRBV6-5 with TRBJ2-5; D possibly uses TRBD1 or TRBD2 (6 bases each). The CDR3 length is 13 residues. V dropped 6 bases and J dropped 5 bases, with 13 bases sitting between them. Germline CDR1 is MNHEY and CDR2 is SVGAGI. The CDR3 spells CASRPGARETQYF. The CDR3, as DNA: TGTGCCAGCAGGCCGGGGGCGCGGGAGACCCAGTACTTC.

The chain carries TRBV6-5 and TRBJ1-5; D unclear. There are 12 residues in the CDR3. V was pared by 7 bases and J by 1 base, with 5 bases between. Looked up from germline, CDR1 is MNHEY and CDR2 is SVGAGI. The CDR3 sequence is CASKASNQPQHF. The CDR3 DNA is TGTGCCAGCAAGGCGAGCAATCAGCCCCAGCATTTT.

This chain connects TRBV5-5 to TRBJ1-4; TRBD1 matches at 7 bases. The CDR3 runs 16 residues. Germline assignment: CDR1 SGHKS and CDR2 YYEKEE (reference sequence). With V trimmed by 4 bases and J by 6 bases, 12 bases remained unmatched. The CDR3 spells CASSHTNRGRDEKLFF. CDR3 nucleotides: TGTGCCAGCAGCCATACCAACAGGGGAAGGGATGAAAAACTGTTTTTT.

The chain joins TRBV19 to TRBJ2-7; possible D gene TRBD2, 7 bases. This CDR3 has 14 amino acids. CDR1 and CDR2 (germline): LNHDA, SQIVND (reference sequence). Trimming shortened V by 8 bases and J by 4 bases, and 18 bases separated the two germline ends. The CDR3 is CASARGDYSYEQYF. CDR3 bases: TGTGCCAGTGCGAGGGGGGACTATTCATACGAGCAGTACTTC.

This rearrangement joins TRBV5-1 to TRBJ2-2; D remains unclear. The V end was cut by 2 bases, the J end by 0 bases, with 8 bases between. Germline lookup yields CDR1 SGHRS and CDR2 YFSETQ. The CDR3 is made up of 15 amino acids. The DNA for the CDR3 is TGCGCCAGCAGCTTTGGCGGAACGAACACCGGGGAGCTGTTTTTT. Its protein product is CASSFGGTNTGELFF. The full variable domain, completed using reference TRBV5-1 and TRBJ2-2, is KAGVTQTPRYLIKTRGQQVTLSCSPISGHRSVSWYQQTPGQGLQFLFEYFSETQRNKGNFPGRFSGRQFSNSRSEMNVSTLELGDSALYLCASSFGGTNTGELFFGEGSRLTVL.

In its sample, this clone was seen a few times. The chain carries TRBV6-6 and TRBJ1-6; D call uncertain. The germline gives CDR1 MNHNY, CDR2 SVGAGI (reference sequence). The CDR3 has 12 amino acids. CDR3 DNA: TGTGCAGCTTCCCCTGGGAATTCACCCCTCCACTTT. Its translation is CAASPGNSPLHF.

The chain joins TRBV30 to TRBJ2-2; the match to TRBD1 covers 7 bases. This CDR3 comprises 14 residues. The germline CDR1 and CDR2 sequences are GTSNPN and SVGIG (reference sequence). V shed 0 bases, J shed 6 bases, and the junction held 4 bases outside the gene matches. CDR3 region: CAWSVQGGSGELFF. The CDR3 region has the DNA TGTGCCTGGAGTGTCCAAGGGGGCTCCGGGGAGCTGTTTTTT.

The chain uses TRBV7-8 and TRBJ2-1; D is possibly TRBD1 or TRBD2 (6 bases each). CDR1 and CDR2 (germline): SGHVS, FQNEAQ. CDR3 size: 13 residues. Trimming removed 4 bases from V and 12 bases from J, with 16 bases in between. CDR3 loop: CASSSLKGGMQFF. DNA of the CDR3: TGTGCCAGCAGCTCCCTCAAGGGGGGTATGCAGTTCTTC.

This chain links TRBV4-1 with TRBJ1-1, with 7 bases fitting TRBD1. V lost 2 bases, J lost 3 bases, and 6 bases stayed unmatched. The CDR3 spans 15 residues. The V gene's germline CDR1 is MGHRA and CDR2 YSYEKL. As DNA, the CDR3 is TGCGCCAGCAGCCAACAAGGGGGCGTCGACACTGAAGCTTTCTTT. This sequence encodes CASSQQGGVDTEAFF.

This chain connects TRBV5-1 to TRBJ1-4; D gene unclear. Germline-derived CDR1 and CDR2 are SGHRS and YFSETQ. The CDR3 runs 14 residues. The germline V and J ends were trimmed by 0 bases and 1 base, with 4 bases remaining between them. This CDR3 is CASSLEQTNEKLFF. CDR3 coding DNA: TGCGCCAGCAGCTTGGAACAAACTAATGAAAAACTGTTTTTT. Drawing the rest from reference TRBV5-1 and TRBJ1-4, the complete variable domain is KAGVTQTPRYLIKTRGQQVTLSCSPISGHRSVSWYQQTPGQGLQFLFEYFSETQRNKGNFPGRFSGRQFSNSRSEMNVSTLELGDSALYLCASSLEQTNEKLFFGSGTQLSVL.

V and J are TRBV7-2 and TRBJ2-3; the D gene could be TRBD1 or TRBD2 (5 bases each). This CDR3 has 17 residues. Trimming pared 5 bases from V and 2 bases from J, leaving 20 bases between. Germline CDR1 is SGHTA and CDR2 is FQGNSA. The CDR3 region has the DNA TGTGCCAGCAGCATGGGCCCGGCAGGGAGTTTCACAGATACGCAGTATTTT. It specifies CASSMGPAGSFTDTQYF. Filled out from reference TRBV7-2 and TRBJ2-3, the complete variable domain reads GAGVSQSPSNKVTEKGKDVELRCDPISGHTALYWYRQSLGQGLEFLIYFQGNSAPDKSGLPSDRFSAERTGGSVSTLTIQRTQQEDSAVYLCASSMGPAGSFTDTQYFGPGTRLTVL.

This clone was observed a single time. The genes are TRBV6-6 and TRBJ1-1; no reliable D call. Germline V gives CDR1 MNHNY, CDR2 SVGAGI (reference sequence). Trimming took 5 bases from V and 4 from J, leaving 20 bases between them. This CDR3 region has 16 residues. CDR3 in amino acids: CASSLSGVKGSTEAFF. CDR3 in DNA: TGTGCCAGCAGTCTCTCTGGGGTTAAGGGAAGCACTGAAGCTTTCTTT.

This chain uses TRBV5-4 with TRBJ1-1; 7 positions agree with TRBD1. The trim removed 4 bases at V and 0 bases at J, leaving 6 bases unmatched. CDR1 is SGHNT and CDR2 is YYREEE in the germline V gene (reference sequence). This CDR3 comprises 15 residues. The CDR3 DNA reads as TGTGCCAGCAGCAAGGGACAGATCATGAACACTGAAGCTTTCTTT. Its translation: CASSKGQIMNTEAFF.

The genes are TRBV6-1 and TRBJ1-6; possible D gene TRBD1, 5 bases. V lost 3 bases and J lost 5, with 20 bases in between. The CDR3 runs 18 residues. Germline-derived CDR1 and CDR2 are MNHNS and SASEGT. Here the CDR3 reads CASSDGFPWGRNNSPLHF. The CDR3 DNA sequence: TGTGCCAGCAGTGACGGCTTTCCTTGGGGACGGAATAATTCACCCCTCCACTTT.

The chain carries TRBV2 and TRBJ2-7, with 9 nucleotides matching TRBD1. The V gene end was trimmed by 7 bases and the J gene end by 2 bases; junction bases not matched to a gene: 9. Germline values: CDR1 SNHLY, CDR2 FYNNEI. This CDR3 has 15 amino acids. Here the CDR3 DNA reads TGTGCCAGCAAGTTTGGGACAGGGTGGGCCTACGAGCAGTACTTC. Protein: CASKFGTGWAYEQYF.

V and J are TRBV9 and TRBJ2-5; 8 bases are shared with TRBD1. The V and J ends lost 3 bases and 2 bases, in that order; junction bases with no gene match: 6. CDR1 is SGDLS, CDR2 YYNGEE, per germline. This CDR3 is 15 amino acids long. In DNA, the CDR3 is TGTGCCAGCAGCGGACAGGGACAGGCGCAAGAGACCCAGTACTTC. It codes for CASSGQGQAQETQYF.

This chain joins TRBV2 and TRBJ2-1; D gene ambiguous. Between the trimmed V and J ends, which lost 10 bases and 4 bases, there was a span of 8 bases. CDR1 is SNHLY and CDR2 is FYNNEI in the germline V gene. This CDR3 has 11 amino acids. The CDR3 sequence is CAKGEYNEQFF. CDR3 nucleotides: TGTGCCAAGGGCGAGTACAATGAGCAGTTCTTC. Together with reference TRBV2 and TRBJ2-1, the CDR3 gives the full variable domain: EPEVTQTPSHQVTQMGQEVILRCVPISNHLYFYWYRQILGQKVEFLVSFYNNEISEKSEIFDDQFSVERPDGSNFTLKIRSTKLEDSAMYFCAKGEYNEQFFGPGTRLTVL.

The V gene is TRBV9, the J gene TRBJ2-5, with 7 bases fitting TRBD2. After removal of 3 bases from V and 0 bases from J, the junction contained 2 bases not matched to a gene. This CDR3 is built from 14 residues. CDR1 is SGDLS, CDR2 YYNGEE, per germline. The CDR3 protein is CASSDGGYQETQYF. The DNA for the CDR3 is TGTGCCAGCAGCGACGGGGGGTACCAAGAGACCCAGTACTTC.

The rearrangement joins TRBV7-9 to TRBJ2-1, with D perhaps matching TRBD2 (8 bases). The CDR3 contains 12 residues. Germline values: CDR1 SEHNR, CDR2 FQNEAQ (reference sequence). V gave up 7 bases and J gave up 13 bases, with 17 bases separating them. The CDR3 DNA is TGTGCCAGCACCGGGAGGGACAGTCACCAGTTCTTC. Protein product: CASTGRDSHQFF.

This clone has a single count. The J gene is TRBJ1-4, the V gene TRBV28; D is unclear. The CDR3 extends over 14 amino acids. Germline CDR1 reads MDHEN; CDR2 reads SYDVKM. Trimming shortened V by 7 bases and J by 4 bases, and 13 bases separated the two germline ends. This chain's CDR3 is CASKDDVVNEKLFF. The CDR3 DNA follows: TGTGCCAGCAAGGATGACGTAGTTAATGAAAAACTGTTTTTT.

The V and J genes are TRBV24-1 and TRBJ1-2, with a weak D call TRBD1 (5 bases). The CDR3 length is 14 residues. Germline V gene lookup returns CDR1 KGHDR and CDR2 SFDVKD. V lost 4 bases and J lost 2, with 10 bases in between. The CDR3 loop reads CATSDQNRNYGYTF. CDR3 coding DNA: TGTGCCACCAGTGACCAAAACAGGAACTATGGCTACACCTTC.

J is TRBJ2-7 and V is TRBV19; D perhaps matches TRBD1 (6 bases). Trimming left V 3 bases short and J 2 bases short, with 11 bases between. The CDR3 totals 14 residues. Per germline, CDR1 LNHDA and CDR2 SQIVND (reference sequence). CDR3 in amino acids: CASSMYGDTYEQYF. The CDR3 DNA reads TGTGCCAGTAGTATGTATGGGGACACCTACGAGCAGTACTTC.

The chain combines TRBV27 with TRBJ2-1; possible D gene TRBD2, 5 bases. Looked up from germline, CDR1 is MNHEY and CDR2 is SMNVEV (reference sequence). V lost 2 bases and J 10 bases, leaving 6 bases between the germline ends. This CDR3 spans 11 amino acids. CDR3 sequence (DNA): TGTGCCAGCAGTTTAGGACTCGAGCAGTTCTTC. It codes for CASSLGLEQFF.

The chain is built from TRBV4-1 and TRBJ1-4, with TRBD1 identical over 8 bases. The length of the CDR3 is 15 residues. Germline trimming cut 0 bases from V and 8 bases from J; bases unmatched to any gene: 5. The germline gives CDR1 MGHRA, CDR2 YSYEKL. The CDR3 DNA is TGCGCCAGCAGCCAAGAAAGGGGGGACAGGGAAAAACTGTTTTTT. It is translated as CASSQERGDREKLFF.

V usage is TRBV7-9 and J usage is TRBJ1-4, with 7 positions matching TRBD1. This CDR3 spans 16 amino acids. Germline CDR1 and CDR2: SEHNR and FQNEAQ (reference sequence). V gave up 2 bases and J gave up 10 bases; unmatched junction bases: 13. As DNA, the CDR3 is TGTGCCAGCAGCTTACTTAGCGGACAGGCCCCCGTAAAACTGTTTTTT. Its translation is CASSLLSGQAPVKLFF.

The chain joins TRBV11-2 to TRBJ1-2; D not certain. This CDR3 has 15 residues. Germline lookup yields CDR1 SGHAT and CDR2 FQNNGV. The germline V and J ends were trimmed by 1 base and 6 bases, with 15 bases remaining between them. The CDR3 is CASSLADLNKDGYTF. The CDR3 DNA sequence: TGTGCCAGCAGCTTAGCCGACCTAAACAAAGATGGCTACACCTTC.

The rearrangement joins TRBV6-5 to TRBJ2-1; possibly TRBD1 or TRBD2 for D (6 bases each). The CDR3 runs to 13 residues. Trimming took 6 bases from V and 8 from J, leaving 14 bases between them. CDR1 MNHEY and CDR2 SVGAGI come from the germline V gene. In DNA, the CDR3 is TGTGCCAGCAGGGGGGGCCTATTGGATGAGCAGTTCTTC. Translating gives CASRGGLLDEQFF.